Shown below are 18 T cell receptor beta chains from a single sample sequenced in a study of blood T cell repertoires in COVID-19. Measured with immunoSEQ multiplex PCR; TCRdb has only the in-frame clones, and not every one. Of some 150,000 clones in the sample, roughly 90% were seen once. The sequenced sample consisted of PBMCs or T cells enriched from blood (not recorded which). These receptor sequences come from a human donor with acute COVID-19. The donor label of this sample is uncertain.

This clone has a handful of counts. The chain links TRBV7-8 to TRBJ1-4, with TRBD1 matching 8 bases. Trimming cost V 5 bases and J 8 bases; bases outside gene matches: 7. Germline V gene data show CDR1 as SGHVS and CDR2 as FQNEAQ. The CDR3 is 14 residues long. In DNA, the CDR3 is TGTGCCAGCAGCCAAGGACAGGGCGGAGAAAAACTGTTTTTT. This translates into CASSQGQGGEKLFF.

This chain connects TRBV24-1 to TRBJ1-5; D is perhaps TRBD1 (6 bases). CDR1 KGHDR and CDR2 SFDVKD come from the germline V gene. The CDR3 runs to 14 residues. V lost 9 bases to trimming and J lost 5 bases, with 16 bases between them. The DNA for the CDR3 is TGTGCCACCCCAAAGAAGGACAGACATCAGCCCCAGCATTTT. As protein: CATPKKDRHQPQHF.

This clone was seen only a few times. The CDR3 DNA sequence: TGTGCCTGGGGCTTGGGACTAGGTGAAGATACGCAGTATTTT. It encodes CAWGLGLGEDTQYF. J is TRBJ2-3 and V is TRBV30; 8 bases are a match to TRBD2. Germline CDR1 and CDR2: GTSNPN and SVGIG (reference sequence). After removal of 5 bases from V and 5 bases from J, the junction contained 9 bases not matched to a gene. This CDR3 spans 14 amino acids.

The genes are TRBV7-2 and TRBJ2-3; D unclear. The V and J ends lost 3 bases and 6 bases respectively, with 13 bases between them. The CDR3 extends over 14 amino acids. From germline, CDR1 is SGHTA and CDR2 FQGNSA. CDR3 DNA: TGTGCCAGCAGCTTCGACGGATCCGGGGATACGCAGTATTTT. Translation gives CASSFDGSGDTQYF.

In its sample, this clone was seen once. The CDR3 sequence: CASSEGGGRADTQYF. The DNA for the CDR3 is TGTGCCAGCAGTGAAGGTGGGGGGAGGGCAGATACGCAGTATTTT. The J gene is TRBJ2-3, the V gene TRBV6-1; 7 nucleotides match TRBD2. V shed 1 base and J 4 bases; nucleotides not matched to a gene: 5. The CDR3 has 15 residues. CDR1 is MNHNS, CDR2 SASEGT, per germline.

V is TRBV10-3 and J is TRBJ2-1; 11 nucleotides align to TRBD2. Germline assignment: CDR1 ENHRY and CDR2 SYGVKD. The CDR3 contains 20 residues. With 3 bases clipped from V and 0 bases from J, the junction kept 13 bases outside the gene matches. CDR3: CAISDSLAGGDVGSYNEQFF. The CDR3, as DNA: TGTGCCATCAGTGATAGCCTAGCGGGAGGAGATGTTGGCTCCTACAATGAGCAGTTCTTC.

The V and J genes are TRBV14 and TRBJ1-2; D not certain. The CDR3 extends over 13 amino acids. Germline CDR1 and CDR2: SGHDN and FVKESK. Trimming cost V 4 bases and J 8 bases, with 14 bases left between them. The CDR3 sequence is CASSPLQREGYTF. In nucleotides, the CDR3 is TGTGCCAGCAGCCCTCTCCAACGGGAAGGCTACACCTTC.

The J gene is TRBJ2-7, the V gene TRBV15; D call uncertain. Germline loops: CDR1 LNHNV, CDR2 YYDKDF (reference sequence). Trimming shortened V by 0 bases and J by 0 bases, and 12 bases separated the two germline ends. This CDR3 region has 16 residues. The CDR3 region is CATSRDGTRTSYEQYF. For the CDR3, the DNA is TGTGCCACCAGCAGAGATGGTACACGTACCTCCTACGAGCAGTACTTC.

This chain uses TRBV19 with TRBJ2-1; D is unresolved. The germline CDR1 and CDR2 sequences are LNHDA and SQIVND (reference sequence). V was pared by 5 bases and J by 1 base, with 12 bases between. This CDR3 is built from 15 residues. CDR3 DNA sequence: TGTGCCAGTAGTCCCCTGAGGCAGTCCTACAATGAGCAGTTCTTC. It encodes CASSPLRQSYNEQFF.

The CDR3 bases are TGCGCCAGCAGCTTGGAAGGGTCGGGGTATCAGCCCCAGCATTTT. This translates into CASSLEGSGYQPQHF. The rearrangement links TRBV5-1 to TRBJ1-5; no reliable D call. CDR3 length equals 15 residues. Germline CDR1 and CDR2: SGHRS and YFSETQ. Trimming removed 0 bases at V and 5 bases at J, with 12 bases between.

This chain joins TRBV5-4 and TRBJ1-2, with D possibly being TRBD1 (5 bases). V lost 6 bases and J lost 0, with 12 bases in between. The CDR3 contains 14 residues. Germline values: CDR1 SGHNT, CDR2 YYREEE (reference sequence). CDR3 DNA: TGTGCCAGCACCCAGGGTTCCTCTAACTATGGCTACACCTTC. This translates into CASTQGSSNYGYTF. The whole variable domain, remainder taken from reference TRBV5-4 and TRBJ1-2, is ETGVTQSPTHLIKTRGQQVTLRCSSQSGHNTVSWYQQALGQGPQFIFQYYREEENGRGNFPPRFSGLQFPNYSSELNVNALELDDSALYLCASTQGSSNYGYTFGSGTRLTVV.

V gene TRBV30 combines with J gene TRBJ2-7; the D gene is possibly TRBD2 (6 bases). Germline V lookup: CDR1 GTSNPN, CDR2 SVGIG (reference sequence). The V gene lost 4 bases and the J gene lost 5 bases, with 12 bases spanning the gap. The CDR3 runs 12 residues. The CDR3 is CAWTVGGNEQYF. The CDR3 nucleotides are TGTGCCTGGACCGTAGGAGGGAACGAGCAGTACTTC.

The chain joins TRBV30 to TRBJ1-3; D call uncertain. This CDR3 region has 13 residues. V shed 0 bases and J shed 4 bases, with 7 bases lying between them. CDR1 and CDR2 from the germline V gene are GTSNPN and SVGIG (reference sequence). The CDR3 DNA is TGTGCCTGGAGTGTAACCGCGGGAAACACCATATATTTT. This codes for CAWSVTAGNTIYF. Full variable domain (outside the CDR3, taken from reference TRBV30 and TRBJ1-3): SQTIHQWPATLVQPVGSPLSLECTVEGTSNPNLYWYRQAAGRGLQLLFYSVGIGQISSEVPQNLSASRPQDRQFILSSKKLLLSDSGFYLCAWSVTAGNTIYFGEGSWLTVV.

The chain joins TRBV5-1 to TRBJ2-1; maybe TRBD1 (5 bases). V was pared by 0 bases and J by 10 bases, with 14 bases between. This CDR3 is built from 14 residues. Germline lookup yields CDR1 SGHRS and CDR2 YFSETQ. The CDR3 loop is CASSLVVGPREQFF. The DNA for the CDR3 is TGCGCCAGCAGCTTGGTTGTGGGGCCTCGGGAGCAGTTCTTC.

The chain recombines TRBV6-2 or TRBV6-3 with TRBJ2-3; the match to TRBD1 covers 10 bases. The CDR3 totals 16 residues. Losses at the gene ends were 6 bases for V and 1 base for J; bases not matched to a gene: 7. Germline values: CDR1 MNHEY, CDR2 SVGEGT. CDR3 nucleotide sequence: TGTGCCAGCAGCGAAGGGACAGGGGCCCGCACAGATACGCAGTATTTT. Translation: CASSEGTGARTDTQYF.

The chain recombines TRBV6-5 with TRBJ2-1; D ambiguous. Trimming cost V 7 bases and J 2 bases, with 15 bases left between them. Per the germline V gene, CDR1 is MNHEY and CDR2 is SVGAGI. The CDR3 length is 15 residues. CDR3 amino acids: CASTWLPVAYNEQFF. The CDR3 DNA is TGTGCCAGCACCTGGTTACCGGTCGCCTACAATGAGCAGTTCTTC.

The rearrangement links TRBV9 to TRBJ1-1; no definite D call. The CDR3 runs 14 residues. Germline CDR1 reads SGDLS; CDR2 reads YYNGEE. With 1 base removed from V and 0 bases from J, the gap between germline ends came to 7 bases. The CDR3 loop reads CASSVRHLNTEAFF. In nucleotides, the CDR3 is TGTGCCAGCAGCGTAAGACATTTGAACACTGAAGCTTTCTTT.

The chain combines TRBV24-1 with TRBJ2-2; D not resolved. V lost 3 bases and J 12 bases, leaving 10 bases between the germline ends. CDR1 is KGHDR, CDR2 SFDVKD, per germline. This CDR3 is built from 12 residues. CDR3 loop: CATSDRVKQLFF. In nucleotides, the CDR3 is TGTGCCACCAGTGATCGGGTTAAGCAGCTGTTTTTT.